Each of the 16 T cell receptor beta chains below was sequenced from the same sample in a study of beta chain features in type 1 diabetes. As every portion of the isolated RNA was reverse transcribed, the sequencing read expressed TCRB transcripts. Generated by immunoSEQ multiplex PCR, the TCRdb table keeps only in-frame clones and is missing some. The data contain approximately 250,000 clones, 9.6% of them singletons. Sequencing was carried out using naive CD4+ T cells from blood. The receptor set was obtained from a woman aged 18-30 years in good health.

This clone was picked up a small number of times. The chain is built from TRBV14 and TRBJ1-2; tentatively, D is TRBD1 (6 bases). The CDR3 runs 15 residues. Germline V lookup: CDR1 SGHDN, CDR2 FVKESK. V dropped 4 bases and J dropped 3 bases, with 15 bases sitting between them. DNA of the CDR3: TGTGCCAGCAGCCGGCGGGGGGCGGATGACTATGGCTACACCTTC. Translating gives CASSRRGADDYGYTF.

This clone was seen a few times. V usage is TRBV6-1 and J usage is TRBJ1-1; unclear D gene. This CDR3 is built from 13 residues. V lost 6 bases to trimming and J lost 1 base, with 9 bases between them. Germline loops: CDR1 MNHNS, CDR2 SASEGT. CDR3 nucleotides: TGTGCCAGCAGCGGTCCAGGGAACACTGAAGCTTTCTTT. Its translation: CASSGPGNTEAFF.

This rearrangement joins TRBV30 to TRBJ1-6; D may be TRBD1 (6 bases). This CDR3 is built from 14 residues. Germline V gives CDR1 GTSNPN, CDR2 SVGIG (reference sequence). The V and J ends lost 2 bases and 10 bases respectively, with 15 bases between them. In DNA, the CDR3 is TGTGCCTGGAGTCCATTTACAGGGCAATCACCCCTCCACTTT. This gives the protein CAWSPFTGQSPLHF.

V and J are TRBV30 and TRBJ1-1, with a tentative D call TRBD1 (5 bases). Germline CDR1 and CDR2: GTSNPN and SVGIG (reference sequence). V was pared by 2 bases and J by 1 base, with 8 bases between. The CDR3 sequence is 13 residues long. CDR3 sequence: CAWSLQGNTEAFF. The CDR3 bases are TGTGCCTGGAGTTTGCAGGGGAACACTGAAGCTTTCTTT.

This clone was recorded a few times. V usage is TRBV5-1 and J usage is TRBJ2-2; TRBD1 aligns across 7 bases. The germline V gene has CDR1 SGHRS and CDR2 YFSETQ. CDR3 length: 14 residues. With 4 bases clipped from V and 4 bases from J, the junction kept 4 bases outside the gene matches. The CDR3 region has the DNA TGCGCCAGCAGCGGGGGACAGTCCACCGGGGAGCTGTTTTTT. Its protein is CASSGGQSTGELFF.

A few counts support this clone. This chain joins TRBV30 and TRBJ2-1, with TRBD2 as a possible D gene (7 bases). Germline V gives CDR1 GTSNPN, CDR2 SVGIG (reference sequence). The CDR3 is 15 amino acids. Trimming took 2 bases from V and 8 from J, leaving 19 bases between them. Written as DNA, the CDR3 is TGTGCCTGGAGTCCCGATGGGGGGGGCGTACATGAGCAGTTCTTC. Protein product: CAWSPDGGGVHEQFF.

The rearrangement links TRBV5-8 to TRBJ2-7, with D hard to call. Germline V gene data show CDR1 as SGHTS and CDR2 as YDEGEE. The CDR3 is 11 residues long. V was trimmed by 3 bases and J by 3 bases, leaving 4 bases between them. The CDR3 DNA follows: TGTGCCAGCAGCTCCAGCTACGAGCAGTACTTC. Protein product: CASSSSYEQYF.

This clone was observed a few times. The rearrangement uses TRBV14 and TRBJ1-4; perhaps TRBD1 as D (5 bases). The CDR3 has 19 residues. V lost 0 bases and J 8 bases, leaving 25 bases between the germline ends. Looked up from germline, CDR1 is SGHDN and CDR2 is FVKESK. The CDR3, as DNA: TGTGCCAGCAGCCAAGACGTGCCCCGCAGGCAGGGAAGAGAAGAAAAACTGTTTTTT. Its translation: CASSQDVPRRQGREEKLFF.

A few counts support this clone. The V call is TRBV27, the J call TRBJ2-7, with D hard to call. Trimming left V 8 bases short and J 3 bases short, with 8 bases between. CDR1 and CDR2 (germline): MNHEY, SMNVEV (reference sequence). This CDR3 comprises 11 residues. CDR3 loop: CASWSRYEQYF. The CDR3 DNA reads TGTGCCAGCTGGAGTCGCTACGAGCAGTACTTC.

This clone was counted between two and nine times. The V call is TRBV5-1, the J call TRBJ2-1, with a possible D match to TRBD2 (6 bases). The germline CDR1 and CDR2 sequences are SGHRS and YFSETQ. CDR3 length: 19 amino acids. V dropped 0 bases and J dropped 3 bases, with 22 bases sitting between them. CDR3 sequence reads: CASSLASTSGGTYYNEQFF. The CDR3 DNA reads as TGCGCCAGCAGCTTGGCCTCGACTAGTGGGGGAACCTACTACAATGAGCAGTTCTTC. Full variable domain (remainder filled in from reference TRBV5-1 and TRBJ2-1): KAGVTQTPRYLIKTRGQQVTLSCSPISGHRSVSWYQQTPGQGLQFLFEYFSETQRNKGNFPGRFSGRQFSNSRSEMNVSTLELGDSALYLCASSLASTSGGTYYNEQFFGPGTRLTVL.

The chain is built from TRBV27 and TRBJ2-3; TRBD2 might be the D (6 bases). Germline V lookup: CDR1 MNHEY, CDR2 SMNVEV (reference sequence). Trimming left V 5 bases short and J 5 bases short, with 11 bases between. This CDR3 has 13 residues. CDR3 residues: CASSQLGGDTQYF. The CDR3 DNA sequence: TGTGCCAGCAGTCAATTGGGAGGAGATACGCAGTATTTT.

The chain links TRBV6-1 to TRBJ2-5, with 8 bases aligning to TRBD2. Looked up from germline, CDR1 is MNHNS and CDR2 is SASEGT. V was clipped by 6 bases and J by 5 bases; unmatched bases: 8. This CDR3 spans 14 amino acids. The CDR3 protein is CASRGLAGFETQYF. The CDR3 DNA sequence: TGTGCCAGCAGAGGACTAGCCGGTTTCGAGACCCAGTACTTC.

There are a few counts of this clone. The rearrangement links TRBV29-1 to TRBJ2-5; no reliable D call. Trimming pared 6 bases from V and 5 bases from J, leaving 10 bases between. Germline assignment: CDR1 SQVTM and CDR2 ANQGSEA. This CDR3 has 11 amino acids. CDR3 sequence: CSVLPGETQYF. The CDR3 bases are TGCAGCGTGTTACCCGGGGAGACCCAGTACTTC.

The rearrangement uses TRBV6-1 and TRBJ2-7; TRBD2 aligns across 7 bases. The CDR3 contains 14 residues. Germline trimming cut 5 bases from V and 12 bases from J; bases unmatched to any gene: 16. Germline assignment: CDR1 MNHNS and CDR2 SASEGT. In nucleotides, the CDR3 is TGTGCCAGCAGTCCTGGACTAGAGAGGGAGTCACGGTACTTC. Translating it yields CASSPGLERESRYF.

The rearrangement joins TRBV11-2 to TRBJ2-1; no reliable D call. CDR1 SGHAT and CDR2 FQNNGV come from the germline V gene. V was clipped by 0 bases and J by 6 bases, with 3 bases between them. This CDR3 has 12 amino acids. CDR3 sequence (DNA): TGTGCCAGCAGCTTAGACCGCAATGAGCAGTTCTTC. This encodes CASSLDRNEQFF.

Regarding this clone: This sample also contains other DNA sequences that code for the same CDR3. This chain joins TRBV30 and TRBJ1-5; TRBD1 agrees at 9 bases. The CDR3 loop spans 13 amino acids. The trim removed 3 bases at V and 6 bases at J, leaving 3 bases unmatched. The germline CDR1 and CDR2 sequences are GTSNPN and SVGIG (reference sequence). The CDR3 protein is CAWSLTGGQPQHF. The DNA for the CDR3 is TGTGCCTGGAGCCTGACAGGGGGTCAGCCCCAGCATTTT.